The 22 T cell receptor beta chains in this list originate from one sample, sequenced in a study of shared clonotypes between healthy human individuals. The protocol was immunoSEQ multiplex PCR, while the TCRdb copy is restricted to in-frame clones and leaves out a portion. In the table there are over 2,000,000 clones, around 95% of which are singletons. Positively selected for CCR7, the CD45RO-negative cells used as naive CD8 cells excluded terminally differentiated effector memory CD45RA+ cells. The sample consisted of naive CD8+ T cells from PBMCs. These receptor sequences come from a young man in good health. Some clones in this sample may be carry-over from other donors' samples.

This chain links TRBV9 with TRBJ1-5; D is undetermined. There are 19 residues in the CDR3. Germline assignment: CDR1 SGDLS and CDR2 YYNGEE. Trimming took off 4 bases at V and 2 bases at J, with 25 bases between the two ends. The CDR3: CASSLVGGWGRLGNQPQHF. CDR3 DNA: TGTGCCAGCAGCCTAGTAGGCGGCTGGGGTAGGCTGGGCAATCAGCCCCAGCATTTT.

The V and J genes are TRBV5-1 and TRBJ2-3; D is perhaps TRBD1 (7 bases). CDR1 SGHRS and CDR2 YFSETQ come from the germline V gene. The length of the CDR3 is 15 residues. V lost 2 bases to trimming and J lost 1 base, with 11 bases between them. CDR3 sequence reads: CASSFRGAGTDTQYF. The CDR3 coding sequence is TGCGCCAGCAGCTTCAGGGGGGCCGGCACAGATACGCAGTATTTT.

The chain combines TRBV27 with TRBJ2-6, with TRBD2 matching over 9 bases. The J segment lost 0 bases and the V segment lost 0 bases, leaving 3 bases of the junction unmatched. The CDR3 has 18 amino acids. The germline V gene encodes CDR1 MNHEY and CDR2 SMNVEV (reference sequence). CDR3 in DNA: TGTGCCAGCAGTTTATCTGGGACTAGCTTCTCTGGGGCCAACGTCCTGACTTTC. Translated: CASSLSGTSFSGANVLTF.

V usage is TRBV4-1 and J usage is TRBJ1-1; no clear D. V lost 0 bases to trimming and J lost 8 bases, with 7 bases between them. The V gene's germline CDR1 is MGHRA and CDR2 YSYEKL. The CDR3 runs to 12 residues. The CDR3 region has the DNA TGCGCCAGCAGCCAAGATGGATCCGAAGCTTTCTTT. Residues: CASSQDGSEAFF.

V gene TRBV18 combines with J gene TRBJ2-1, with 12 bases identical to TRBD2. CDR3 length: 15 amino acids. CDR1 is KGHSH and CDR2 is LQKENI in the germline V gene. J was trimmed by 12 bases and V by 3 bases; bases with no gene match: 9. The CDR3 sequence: CASSPSGTSGSRQFF. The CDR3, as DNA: TGTGCCAGCTCACCTTCAGGGACTAGCGGGTCTCGGCAGTTCTTC. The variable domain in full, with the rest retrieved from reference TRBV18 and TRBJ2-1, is NAGVMQNPRHLVRRRGQEARLRCSPMKGHSHVYWYRQLPEEGLKFMVYLQKENIIDESGMPKERFSAEFPKEGPSILRIQQVVRGDSAAYFCASSPSGTSGSRQFFGPGTRLTVL.

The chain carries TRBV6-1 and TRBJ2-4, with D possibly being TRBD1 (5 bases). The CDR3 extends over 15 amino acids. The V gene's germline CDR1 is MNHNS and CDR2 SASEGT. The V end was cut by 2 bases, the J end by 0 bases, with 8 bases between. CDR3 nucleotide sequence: TGTGCCAGCAGTGAATTTGGGGCAGCCAAAAACATTCAGTACTTC. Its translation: CASSEFGAAKNIQYF.

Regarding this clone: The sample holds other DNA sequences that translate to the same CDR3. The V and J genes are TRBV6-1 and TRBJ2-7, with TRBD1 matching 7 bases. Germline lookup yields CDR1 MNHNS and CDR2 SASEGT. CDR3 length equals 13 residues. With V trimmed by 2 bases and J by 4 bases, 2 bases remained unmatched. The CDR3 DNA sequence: TGTGCCAGCAGTGAAAACAGGGGTTACGAGCAGTACTTC. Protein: CASSENRGYEQYF.

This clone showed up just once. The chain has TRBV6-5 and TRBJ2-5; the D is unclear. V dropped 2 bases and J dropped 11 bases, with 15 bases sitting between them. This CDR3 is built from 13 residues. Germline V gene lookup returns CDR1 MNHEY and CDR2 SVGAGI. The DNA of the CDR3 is TGTGCCAGCAGTTACCAGCGAGGAGCTGCACAGTACTTC. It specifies CASSYQRGAAQYF.

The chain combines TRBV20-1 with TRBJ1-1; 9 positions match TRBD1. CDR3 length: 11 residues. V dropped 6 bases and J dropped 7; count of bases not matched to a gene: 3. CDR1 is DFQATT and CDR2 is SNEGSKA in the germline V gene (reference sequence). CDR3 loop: CSAGTGLEAFF. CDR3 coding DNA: TGCAGTGCGGGGACAGGGCTTGAAGCTTTCTTT.

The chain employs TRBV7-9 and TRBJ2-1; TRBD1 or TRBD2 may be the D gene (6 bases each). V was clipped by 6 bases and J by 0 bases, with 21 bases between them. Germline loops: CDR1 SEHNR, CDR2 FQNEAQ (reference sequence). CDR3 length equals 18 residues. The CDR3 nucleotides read TGTGCCAGCAGGGGCCCGGGGGCCGGGGGAAACTCCTACAATGAGCAGTTCTTC. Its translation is CASRGPGAGGNSYNEQFF.

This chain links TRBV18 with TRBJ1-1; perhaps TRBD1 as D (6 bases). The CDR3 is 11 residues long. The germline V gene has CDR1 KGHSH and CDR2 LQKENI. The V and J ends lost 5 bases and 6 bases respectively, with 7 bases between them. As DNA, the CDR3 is TGTGCCAGCTCAGGGGGCGCTGAAGCTTTCTTT. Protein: CASSGGAEAFF.

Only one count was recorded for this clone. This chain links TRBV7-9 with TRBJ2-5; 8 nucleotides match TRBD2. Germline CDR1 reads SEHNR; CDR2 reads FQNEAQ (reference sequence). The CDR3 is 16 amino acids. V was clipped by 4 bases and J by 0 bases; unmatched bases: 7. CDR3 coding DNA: TGTGCCAGCAGCTCGCGAGTAGCGGGGAACCAAGAGACCCAGTACTTC. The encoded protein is CASSSRVAGNQETQYF.

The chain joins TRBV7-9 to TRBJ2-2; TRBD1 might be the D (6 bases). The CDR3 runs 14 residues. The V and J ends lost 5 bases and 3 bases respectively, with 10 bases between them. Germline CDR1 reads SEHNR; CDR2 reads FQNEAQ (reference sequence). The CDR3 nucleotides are TGTGCCAGCAGCCATGGACAGTACACCGGGGAGCTGTTTTTT. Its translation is CASSHGQYTGELFF.

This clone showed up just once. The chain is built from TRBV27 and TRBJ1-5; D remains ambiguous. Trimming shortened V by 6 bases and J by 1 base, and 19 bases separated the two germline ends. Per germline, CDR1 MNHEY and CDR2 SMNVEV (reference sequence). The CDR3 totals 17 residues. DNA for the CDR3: TGTGCCAGCAGCCCTTTGTTCGTCCCAGGCAGCAATCAGCCCCAGCATTTT. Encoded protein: CASSPLFVPGSNQPQHF.

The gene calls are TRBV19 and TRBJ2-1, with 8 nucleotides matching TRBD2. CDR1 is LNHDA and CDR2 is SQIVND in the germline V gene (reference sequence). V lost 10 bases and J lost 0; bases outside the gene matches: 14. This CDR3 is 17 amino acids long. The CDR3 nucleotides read TGTGCCACCCACCCGGGGGCGGGAGGATACTCCTACAATGAGCAGTTCTTC. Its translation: CATHPGAGGYSYNEQFF. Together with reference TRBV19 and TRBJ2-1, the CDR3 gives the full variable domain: DGGITQSPKYLFRKEGQNVTLSCEQNLNHDAMYWYRQDPGQGLRLIYYSQIVNDFQKGDIAEGYSVSREKKESFPLTVTSAQKNPTAFYLCATHPGAGGYSYNEQFFGPGTRLTVL.

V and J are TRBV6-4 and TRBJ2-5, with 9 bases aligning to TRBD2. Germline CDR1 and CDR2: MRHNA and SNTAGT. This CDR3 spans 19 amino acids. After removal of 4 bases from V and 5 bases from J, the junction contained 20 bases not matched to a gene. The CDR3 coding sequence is TGTGCCAGCAGTGTATCTTCAGCGGGAGGTTCGAACGTCCGGGAGACCCAGTACTTC. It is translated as CASSVSSAGGSNVRETQYF.

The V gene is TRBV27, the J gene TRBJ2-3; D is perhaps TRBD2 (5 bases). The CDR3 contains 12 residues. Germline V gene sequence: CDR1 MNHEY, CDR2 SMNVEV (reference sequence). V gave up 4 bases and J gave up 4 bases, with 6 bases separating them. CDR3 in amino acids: CASSSGSDTQYF. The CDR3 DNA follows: TGTGCCAGCAGTTCGGGGTCAGATACGCAGTATTTT.

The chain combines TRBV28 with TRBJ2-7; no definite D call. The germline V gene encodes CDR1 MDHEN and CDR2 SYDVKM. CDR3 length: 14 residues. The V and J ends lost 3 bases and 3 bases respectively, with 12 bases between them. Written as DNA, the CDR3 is TGTGCCAGCAGTTTTGAAGGGATCGGCTACGAGCAGTACTTC. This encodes CASSFEGIGYEQYF.

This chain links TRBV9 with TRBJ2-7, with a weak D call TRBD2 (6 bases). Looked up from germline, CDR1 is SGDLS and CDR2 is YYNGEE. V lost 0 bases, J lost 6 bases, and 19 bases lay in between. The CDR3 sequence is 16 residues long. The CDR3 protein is CASSVERSGRGVEQYF. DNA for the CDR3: TGTGCCAGCAGCGTAGAGAGAAGCGGGCGTGGCGTCGAGCAGTACTTC. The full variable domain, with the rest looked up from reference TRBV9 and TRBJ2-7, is DSGVTQTPKHLITATGQRVTLRCSPRSGDLSVYWYQQSLDQGLQFLIQYYNGEERAKGNILERFSAQQFPDLHSELNLSSLELGDSALYFCASSVERSGRGVEQYFGPGTRLTVT.

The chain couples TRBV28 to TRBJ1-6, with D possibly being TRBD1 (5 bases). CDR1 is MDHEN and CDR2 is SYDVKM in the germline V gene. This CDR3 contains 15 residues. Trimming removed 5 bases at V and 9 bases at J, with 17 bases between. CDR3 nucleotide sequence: TGTGCCAGCAGTACCGAGCGACAGTACGGTTCACCCCTCCACTTT. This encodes CASSTERQYGSPLHF. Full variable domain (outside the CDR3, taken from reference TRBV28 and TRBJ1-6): DVKVTQSSRYLVKRTGEKVFLECVQDMDHENMFWYRQDPGLGLRLIYFSYDVKMKEKGDIPEGYSVSREKKERFSLILESASTNQTSMYLCASSTERQYGSPLHFGNGTRLTVT.

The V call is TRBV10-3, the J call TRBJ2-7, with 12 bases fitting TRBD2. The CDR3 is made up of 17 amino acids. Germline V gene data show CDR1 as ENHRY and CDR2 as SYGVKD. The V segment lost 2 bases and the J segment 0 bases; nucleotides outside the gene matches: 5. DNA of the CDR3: TGTGCCATCAGTGAGAGTAGGACTAGCGGGATCTCCTACGAGCAGTACTTC. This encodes CAISESRTSGISYEQYF.

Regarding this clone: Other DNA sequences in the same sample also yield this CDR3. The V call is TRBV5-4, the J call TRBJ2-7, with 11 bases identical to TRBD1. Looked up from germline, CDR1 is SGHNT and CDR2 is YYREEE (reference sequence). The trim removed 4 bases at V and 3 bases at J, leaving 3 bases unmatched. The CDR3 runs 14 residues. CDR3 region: CASSPGTGGYEQYF. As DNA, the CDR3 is TGTGCCAGCAGCCCGGGGACAGGGGGCTACGAGCAGTACTTC.